Listed below are T cell receptor beta chains from one sample, sequenced in a study of blood T cell repertoires in COVID-19. Repertoires were generated with immunoSEQ multiplex PCR, while TCRdb's copy carries only in-frame clones and drops some. Among around 100,000 clones listed, just over 90% were seen once. Sequenced sample: peripheral blood. Every receptor here comes from a man aged 55 to 70 with acute or convalescent COVID-19. Both conserved end residues are part of each CDR3. A D gene is named only where the DNA matches it firmly. Only some rows state a clone size, as once, few, many or a class for expanded clones.

D gene,clone size,J gene,V gene,CDR3 protein,CDR3 DNA
NA,NA,TRBJ1-1,TRBV19,CASSTPSGGNTEAFF,TGTGCCAGTAGTACTCCCAGCGGGGGCAACACTGAAGCTTTCTTT
TRBD1,once,TRBJ2-5,TRBV10-3,CAISGPTGGQETQYF,TGTGCCATCAGTGGGCCGACAGGGGGGCAAGAGACCCAGTACTTC
NA,NA,TRBJ1-1,TRBV24-1,CATSVAAGEAFF,TGTGCCACCAGTGTGGCGGCCGGTGAAGCTTTCTTT
NA,NA,TRBJ1-1,TRBV28,CASSLKRRGTEAFF,TGTGCCAGCAGTTTAAAAAGGCGGGGCACTGAAGCTTTCTTT
NA,NA,TRBJ1-6,TRBV11-2,CASSSPPGADSPLHF,TGTGCCAGCAGCTCTCCCCCAGGGGCGGACTCACCCCTCCACTTT
TRBD2,NA,TRBJ2-1,TRBV30,CAWSVLAGRGVRNEQFF,TGTGCCTGGAGTGTACTAGCGGGCAGGGGGGTTCGCAATGAGCAGTTCTTC
TRBD1,NA,TRBJ2-2,TRBV11-1,CASSLGTGANTGELFF,TGTGCCAGCAGCTTGGGGACAGGGGCTAACACCGGGGAGCTGTTTTTT
TRBD1,NA,TRBJ2-7,TRBV2,CALRDRNYEQYF,TGTGCCCTGCGGGACAGGAACTACGAGCAGTACTTC
TRBD1,NA,TRBJ1-5,TRBV2,CASRGDSMGQPQHF,TGTGCCAGCAGGGGGGACAGTATGGGTCAGCCCCAGCATTTT
TRBD2,NA,TRBJ2-5,TRBV18,CASSPLAGGLIETQYF,TGTGCCAGCTCACCTCTGGCGGGAGGCCTCATAGAGACCCAGTACTTC
TRBD2,NA,TRBJ2-7,TRBV5-1,CASSLGAGRSDEQYF,TGCGCCAGCAGCTTGGGAGCGGGGCGGTCTGACGAGCAGTACTTC
NA,NA,TRBJ1-5,TRBV3-1/TRBV3-2,CASSQDLQEDSYNQPQHF,TGTGCCAGCAGCCAAGATCTTCAGGAGGACAGCTACAATCAGCCCCAGCATTTT
NA,NA,TRBJ1-1,TRBV5-1,CASSFVRGEATEAFF,TGCGCCAGCAGCTTTGTGAGAGGGGAGGCCACTGAAGCTTTCTTT
TRBD1,once,TRBJ2-5,TRBV3-1/TRBV3-2,CASSQAGQGGETQYF,TGTGCCAGCAGCCAAGCGGGACAGGGAGGCGAGACCCAGTACTTC
TRBD1,NA,TRBJ1-1,TRBV20-1,CSASPGTGLGTEAFF,TGCAGTGCTAGTCCCGGGACAGGGCTGGGCACTGAAGCTTTCTTT
TRBD2,NA,TRBJ2-1,TRBV6-6,CASSGGTSVSDVEQFF,TGTGCCAGCAGTGGCGGGACTAGCGTCTCCGATGTGGAGCAGTTCTTC
TRBD1,NA,TRBJ2-3,TRBV5-1,CASSPGQGAGGTDTQYF,TGCGCCAGCAGCCCCGGGCAGGGGGCCGGAGGCACAGATACGCAGTATTTT
NA,NA,TRBJ2-4,TRBV25-1,CASSKPGHRDIQYF,TGTGCCAGCAGTAAACCGGGACACCGGGACATTCAGTACTTC